This paragraph covers one T cell receptor beta chain sequence. Antigen unknown. This CDR3 is 13 amino acids long. Trimming cost V 0 bases and J 8 bases, with 9 bases left between them. Per germline, CDR1 SGHRS and CDR2 YFSETQ. The data were obtained in a study of post-analysis software for immune sequencing data. General observations from the study: In patients, TRBV5-6, TRBV5-1 and TRBV20-1 belonged to five or six TRBV segments found more frequently than in controls.

Prepared TCR beta cDNA libraries contained unique molecular identifiers. TCRdb reanalysed the PCR reads using MiXCR and keeps one entry per CDR3 protein. The table has about 620,000 distinct CDR3 sequences, roughly two fifths seen once. The TCR sequence derives from a girl aged 10 to 17 with multiple sclerosis. Sequenced sample: blood. This chain joins TRBV5-1 and TRBJ2-1; D not certain. The CDR3: CASSLVSRYEQFF. The CDR3 coding sequence is TGCGCCAGCAGCTTGGTCTCCCGGTATGAGCAGTTCTTC.